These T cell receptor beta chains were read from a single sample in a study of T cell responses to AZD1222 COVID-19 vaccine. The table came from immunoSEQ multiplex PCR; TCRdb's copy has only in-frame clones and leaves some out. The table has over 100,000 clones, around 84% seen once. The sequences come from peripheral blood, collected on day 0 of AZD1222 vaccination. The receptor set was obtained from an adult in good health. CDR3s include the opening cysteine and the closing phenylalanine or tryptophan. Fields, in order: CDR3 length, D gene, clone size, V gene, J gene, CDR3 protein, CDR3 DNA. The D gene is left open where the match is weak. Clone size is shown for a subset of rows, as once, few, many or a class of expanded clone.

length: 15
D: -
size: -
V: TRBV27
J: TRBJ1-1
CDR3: CASSLSQGRNTEAFF
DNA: TGTGCCAGCAGTTTATCCCAGGGAAGGAACACTGAAGCTTTCTTT

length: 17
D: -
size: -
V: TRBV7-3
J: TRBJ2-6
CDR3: CASSPWSDLGGANVLTF
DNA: TGTGCCAGCAGCCCATGGTCGGACTTGGGGGGGGCCAACGTCCTGACTTTC

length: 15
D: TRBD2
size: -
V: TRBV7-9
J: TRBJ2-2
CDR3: CASSPGLALTGELFF
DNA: TGTGCCAGCAGCCCGGGACTAGCATTAACCGGGGAGCTGTTTTTT

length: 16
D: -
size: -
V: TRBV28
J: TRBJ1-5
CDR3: CASSIARAGSNQPQHF
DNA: TGTGCCAGCAGTATAGCCCGGGCGGGTAGCAATCAGCCCCAGCATTTT

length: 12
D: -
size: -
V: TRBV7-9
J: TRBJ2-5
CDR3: CASSLNVGAVYF
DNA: TGTGCCAGCAGCTTAAATGTCGGAGCTGTGTACTTC

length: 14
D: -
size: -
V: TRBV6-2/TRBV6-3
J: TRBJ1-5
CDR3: CASSYGYSNQPQHF
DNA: TGTGCCAGCAGTTACGGGTATAGCAATCAGCCCCAGCATTTT

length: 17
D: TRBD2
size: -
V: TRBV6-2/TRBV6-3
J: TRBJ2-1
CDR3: CASSYGSQRGGFNEQFF
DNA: TGTGCCAGCAGTTACGGGTCGCAGCGGGGGGGATTCAATGAGCAGTTCTTC

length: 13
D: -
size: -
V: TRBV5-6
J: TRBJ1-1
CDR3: CASSTGRNTEAFF
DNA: TGTGCCAGCAGCACTGGACGGAACACTGAAGCTTTCTTT

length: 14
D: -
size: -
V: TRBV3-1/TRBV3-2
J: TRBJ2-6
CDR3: CASSLVSGANVLTF
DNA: TGTGCCAGCAGCCTTGTTTCTGGGGCCAACGTCCTGACTTTC

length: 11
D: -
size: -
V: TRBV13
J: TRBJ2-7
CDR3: CASGRVHEQYF
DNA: TGTGCTTCTGGCAGGGTCCACGAGCAGTACTTC

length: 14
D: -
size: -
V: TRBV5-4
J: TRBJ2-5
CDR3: CASSLTTAKETQYF
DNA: TGTGCCAGCAGCTTGACGACGGCTAAAGAGACCCAGTACTTC

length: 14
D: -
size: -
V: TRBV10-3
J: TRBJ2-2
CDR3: CAISESYQTGELFF
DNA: TGTGCCATCAGTGAGTCGTACCAAACCGGGGAGCTGTTTTTT

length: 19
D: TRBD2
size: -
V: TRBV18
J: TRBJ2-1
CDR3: CASSPPRTSGDSSYNEQFF
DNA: TGTGCCAGCTCACCACCCCGGACTAGCGGGGATAGCTCCTACAATGAGCAGTTCTTC

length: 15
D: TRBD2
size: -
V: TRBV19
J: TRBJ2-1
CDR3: CASSPGLASYNEQFF
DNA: TGTGCCAGTAGTCCAGGACTAGCCTCCTACAATGAGCAGTTCTTC

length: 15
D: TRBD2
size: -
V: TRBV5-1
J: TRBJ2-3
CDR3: CASSTKRDATDTQYF
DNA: TGCGCCAGCAGTACCAAGCGGGACGCTACAGATACGCAGTATTTT

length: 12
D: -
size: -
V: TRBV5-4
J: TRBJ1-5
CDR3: CASSLNNQPQHF
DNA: TGTGCCAGCAGCCTCAATAATCAGCCCCAGCATTTT

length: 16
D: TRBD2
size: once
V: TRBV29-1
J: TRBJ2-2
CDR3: CSVEGTEAGGAVELFF
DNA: TGCAGCGTGGAGGGGACCGAAGCGGGAGGGGCGGTGGAGCTGTTTTTT

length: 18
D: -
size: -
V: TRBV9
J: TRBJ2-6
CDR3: CASAVPGQLDSGANVLTF
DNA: TGTGCCAGCGCCGTGCCGGGACAACTAGACTCTGGGGCCAACGTCCTGACTTTC

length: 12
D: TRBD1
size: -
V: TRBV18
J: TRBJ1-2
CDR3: CASSMTGDGYTF
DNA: TGTGCCAGCTCCATGACAGGGGATGGCTACACCTTC

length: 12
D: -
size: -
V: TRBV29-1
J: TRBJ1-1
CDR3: CSVERSGVEAFF
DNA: TGCAGCGTTGAAAGGTCAGGAGTTGAAGCTTTCTTT

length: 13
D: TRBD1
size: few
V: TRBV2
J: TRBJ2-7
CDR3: CASSDRQGFEQYF
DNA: TGTGCCAGCAGTGACAGACAGGGGTTCGAGCAGTACTTC

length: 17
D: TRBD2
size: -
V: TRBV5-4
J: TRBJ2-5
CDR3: CASSLGLAGTIQETQYF
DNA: TGTGCCAGCAGCTTGGGACTAGCGGGGACAATCCAAGAGACCCAGTACTTC

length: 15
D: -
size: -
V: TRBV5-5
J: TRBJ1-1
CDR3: CASSLVAHWNTEAFF
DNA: TGTGCCAGCAGCTTGGTAGCACATTGGAACACTGAAGCTTTCTTT

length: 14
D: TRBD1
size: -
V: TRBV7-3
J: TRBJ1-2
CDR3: CASSPGTGGDGYTF
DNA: TGTGCCAGCAGCCCCGGGACAGGGGGCGATGGCTACACCTTC

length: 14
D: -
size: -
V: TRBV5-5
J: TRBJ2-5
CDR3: CASSLIGIGETQYF
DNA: TGTGCCAGCAGCTTGATAGGAATCGGAGAGACCCAGTACTTC

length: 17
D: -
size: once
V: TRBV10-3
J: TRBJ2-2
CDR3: CAISGGRQRTNTGELFF
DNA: TGTGCCATCAGTGGGGGGCGGCAAAGAACCAACACCGGGGAGCTGTTTTTT

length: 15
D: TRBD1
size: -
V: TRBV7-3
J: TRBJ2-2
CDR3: CASSLNRGSTGELFF
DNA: TGTGCCAGCAGCTTAAACAGGGGTTCAACCGGGGAGCTGTTTTTT

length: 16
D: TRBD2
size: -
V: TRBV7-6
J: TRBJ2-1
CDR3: CASSLERTSAYNEQFF
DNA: TGTGCCAGCAGCTTAGAAAGGACTAGCGCCTACAATGAGCAGTTCTTC

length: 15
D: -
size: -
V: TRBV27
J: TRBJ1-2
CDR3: CASSLRSTGNYGYTF
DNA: TGTGCCAGCAGTTTACGGTCAACAGGGAACTATGGCTACACCTTC

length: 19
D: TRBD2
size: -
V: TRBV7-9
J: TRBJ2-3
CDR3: CASSLAMGLAERHGDTQYF
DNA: TGTGCCAGCAGCTTAGCTATGGGACTAGCGGAGCGACATGGGGATACGCAGTATTTT

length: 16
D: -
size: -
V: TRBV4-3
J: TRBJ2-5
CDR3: CASSQETLQGQETQYF
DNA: TGCGCCAGCAGCCAAGAAACGCTCCAGGGGCAAGAGACCCAGTACTTC

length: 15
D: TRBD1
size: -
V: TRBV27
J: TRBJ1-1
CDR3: CASSRGTDLNTEAFF
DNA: TGTGCCAGCAGCCGAGGGACAGACCTGAACACTGAAGCTTTCTTT

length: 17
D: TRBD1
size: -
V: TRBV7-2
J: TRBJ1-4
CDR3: CASSLNPGTGNNEKLFF
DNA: TGTGCCAGCAGCTTAAACCCCGGGACAGGAAACAATGAAAAACTGTTTTTT